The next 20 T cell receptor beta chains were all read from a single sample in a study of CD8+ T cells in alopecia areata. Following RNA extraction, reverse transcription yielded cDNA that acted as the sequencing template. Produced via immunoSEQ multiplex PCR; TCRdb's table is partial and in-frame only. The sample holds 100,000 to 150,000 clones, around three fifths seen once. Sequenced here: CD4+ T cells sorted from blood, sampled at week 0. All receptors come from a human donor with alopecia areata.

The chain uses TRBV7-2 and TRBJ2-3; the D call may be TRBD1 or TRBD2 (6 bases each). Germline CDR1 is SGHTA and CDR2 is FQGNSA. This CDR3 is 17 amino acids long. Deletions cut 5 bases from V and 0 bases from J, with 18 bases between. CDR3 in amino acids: CASSRGIGGPSTDTQYF. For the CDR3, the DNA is TGTGCCAGCAGCCGGGGGATAGGGGGGCCTAGCACAGATACGCAGTATTTT.

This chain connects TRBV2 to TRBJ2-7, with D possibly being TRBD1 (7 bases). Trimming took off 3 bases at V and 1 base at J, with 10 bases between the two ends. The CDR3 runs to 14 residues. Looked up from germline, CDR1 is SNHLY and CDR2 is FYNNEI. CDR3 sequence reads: CASSDSGGSYEQYF. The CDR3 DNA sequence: TGTGCCAGCAGTGATTCAGGGGGGTCCTACGAGCAGTACTTC.

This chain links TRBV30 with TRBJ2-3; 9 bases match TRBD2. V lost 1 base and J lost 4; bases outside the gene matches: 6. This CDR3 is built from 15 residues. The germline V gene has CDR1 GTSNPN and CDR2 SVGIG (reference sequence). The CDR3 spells CAWSAPAGGPDTQYF. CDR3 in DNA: TGTGCCTGGAGTGCCCCAGCGGGAGGCCCAGATACGCAGTATTTT.

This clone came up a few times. The CDR3 sequence: CASSPPQPITGELFF. The CDR3 bases are TGTGCCAGCAGTCCCCCTCAACCCATCACCGGGGAGCTGTTTTTT. V gene TRBV28 combines with J gene TRBJ2-2; no reliable D call. Germline-derived CDR1 and CDR2 are MDHEN and SYDVKM. The CDR3 is 15 amino acids. The V gene lost 5 bases and the J gene lost 4 bases, with 14 bases spanning the gap.

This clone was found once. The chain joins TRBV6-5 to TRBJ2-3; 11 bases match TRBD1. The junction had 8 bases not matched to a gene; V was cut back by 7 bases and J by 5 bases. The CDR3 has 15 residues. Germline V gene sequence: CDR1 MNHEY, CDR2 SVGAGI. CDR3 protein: CASKPGDRGKDTQYF. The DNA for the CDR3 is TGTGCCAGCAAGCCGGGGGACAGGGGGAAAGATACGCAGTATTTT.

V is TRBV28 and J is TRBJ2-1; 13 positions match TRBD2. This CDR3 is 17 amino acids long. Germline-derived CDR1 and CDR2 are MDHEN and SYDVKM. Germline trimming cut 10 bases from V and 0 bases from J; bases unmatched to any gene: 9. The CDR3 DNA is TGTGCCACCAAACAAACTAGCGGGAGGGACTCCTACAATGAGCAGTTCTTC. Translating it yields CATKQTSGRDSYNEQFF.

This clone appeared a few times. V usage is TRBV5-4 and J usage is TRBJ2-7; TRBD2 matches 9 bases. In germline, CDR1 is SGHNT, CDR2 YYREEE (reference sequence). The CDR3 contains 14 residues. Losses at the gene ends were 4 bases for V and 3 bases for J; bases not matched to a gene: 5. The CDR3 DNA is TGTGCCAGCAGCCCCCAGACTAGCGGCTACGAGCAGTACTTC. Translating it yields CASSPQTSGYEQYF.

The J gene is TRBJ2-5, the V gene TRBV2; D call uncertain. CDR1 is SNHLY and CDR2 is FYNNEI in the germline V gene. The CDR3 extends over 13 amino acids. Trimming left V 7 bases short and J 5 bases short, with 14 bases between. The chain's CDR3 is CASIFSVFETQYF. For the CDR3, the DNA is TGTGCCAGCATTTTTTCGGTTTTTGAGACCCAGTACTTC.

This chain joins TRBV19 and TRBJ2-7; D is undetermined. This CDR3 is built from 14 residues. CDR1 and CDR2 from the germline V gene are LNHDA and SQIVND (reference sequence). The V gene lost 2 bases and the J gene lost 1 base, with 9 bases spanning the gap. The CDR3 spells CASSIRLHSYEQYF. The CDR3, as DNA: TGTGCCAGTAGTATACGGCTTCATTCCTACGAGCAGTACTTC.

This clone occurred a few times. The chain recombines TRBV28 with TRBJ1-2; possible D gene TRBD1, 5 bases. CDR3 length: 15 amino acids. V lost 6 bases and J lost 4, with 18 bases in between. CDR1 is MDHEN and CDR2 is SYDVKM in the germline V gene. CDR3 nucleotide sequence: TGTGCCAGCAGCCCCCCCCGGGACCGAATCTATGGCTACACCTTC. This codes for CASSPPRDRIYGYTF.

The CDR3 DNA is TGTGCCAGCAGGGCCGAGGGTTATGGCTACACCTTC. It yields the protein CASRAEGYGYTF. J is TRBJ1-2 and V is TRBV2; no definite D call. Germline CDR1 and CDR2: SNHLY and FYNNEI. Trimming took 6 bases from V and 5 from J, leaving 10 bases between them. The CDR3 is made up of 12 amino acids.

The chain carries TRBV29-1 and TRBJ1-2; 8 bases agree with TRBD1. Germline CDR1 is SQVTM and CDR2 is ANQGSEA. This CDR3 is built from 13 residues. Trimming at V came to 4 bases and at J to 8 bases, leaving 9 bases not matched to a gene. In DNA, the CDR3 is TGCAGCGTTGCGGACAGGGACCCGAAAGGCTACACCTTC. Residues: CSVADRDPKGYTF. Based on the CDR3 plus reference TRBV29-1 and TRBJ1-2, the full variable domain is SAVISQKPSRDICQRGTSLTIQCQVDSQVTMMFWYRQQPGQSLTLIATANQGSEATYESGFVIDKFPISRPNLTFSTLTVSNMSPEDSSIYLCSVADRDPKGYTFGSGTRLTVV.

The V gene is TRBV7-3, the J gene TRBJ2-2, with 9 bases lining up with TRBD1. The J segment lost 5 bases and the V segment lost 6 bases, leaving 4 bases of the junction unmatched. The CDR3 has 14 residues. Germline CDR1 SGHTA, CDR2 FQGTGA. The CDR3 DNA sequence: TGTGCCAGCAGTTGGGACAGGGAAACCGGGGAGCTGTTTTTT. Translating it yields CASSWDRETGELFF.

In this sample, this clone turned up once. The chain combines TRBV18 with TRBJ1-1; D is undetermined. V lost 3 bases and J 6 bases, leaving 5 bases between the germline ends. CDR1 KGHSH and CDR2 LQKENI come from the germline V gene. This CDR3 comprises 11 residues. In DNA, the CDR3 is TGTGCCAGCTCACCGGGGTCTGAAGCTTTCTTT. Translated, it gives CASSPGSEAFF.

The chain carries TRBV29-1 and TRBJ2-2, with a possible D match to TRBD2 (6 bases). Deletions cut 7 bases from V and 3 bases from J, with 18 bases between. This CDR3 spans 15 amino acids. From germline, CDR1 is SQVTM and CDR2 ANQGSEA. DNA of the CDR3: TGCAGCGCTGAGGCCATAGGAGGGTACACCGGGGAGCTGTTTTTT. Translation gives CSAEAIGGYTGELFF.

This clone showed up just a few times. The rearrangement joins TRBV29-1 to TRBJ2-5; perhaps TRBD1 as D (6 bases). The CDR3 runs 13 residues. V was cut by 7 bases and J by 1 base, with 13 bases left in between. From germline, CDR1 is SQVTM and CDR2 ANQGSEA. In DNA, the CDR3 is TGCAGCGCCTGGGACAATCCCCAAGAGACCCAGTACTTC. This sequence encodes CSAWDNPQETQYF.

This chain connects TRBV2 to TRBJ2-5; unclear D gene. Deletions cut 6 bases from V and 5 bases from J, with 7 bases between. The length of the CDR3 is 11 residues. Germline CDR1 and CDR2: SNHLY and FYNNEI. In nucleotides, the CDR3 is TGTGCCAGCAGGTTGGGGGAGACCCAGTACTTC. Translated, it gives CASRLGETQYF.

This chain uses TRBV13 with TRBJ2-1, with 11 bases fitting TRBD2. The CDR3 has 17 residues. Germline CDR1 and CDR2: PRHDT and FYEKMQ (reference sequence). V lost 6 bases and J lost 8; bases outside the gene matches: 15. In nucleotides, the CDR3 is TGTGCCAGCAGTCCCCTCCCGACTAGCGGGATTTCGCATGAGCAGTTCTTC. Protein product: CASSPLPTSGISHEQFF.

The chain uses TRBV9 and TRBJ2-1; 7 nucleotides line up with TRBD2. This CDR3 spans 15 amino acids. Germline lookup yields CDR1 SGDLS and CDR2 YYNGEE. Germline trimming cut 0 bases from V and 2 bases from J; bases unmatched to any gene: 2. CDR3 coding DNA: TGTGCCAGCAGCGTAGGCGGGGGAACCTACAATGAGCAGTTCTTC. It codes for CASSVGGGTYNEQFF.

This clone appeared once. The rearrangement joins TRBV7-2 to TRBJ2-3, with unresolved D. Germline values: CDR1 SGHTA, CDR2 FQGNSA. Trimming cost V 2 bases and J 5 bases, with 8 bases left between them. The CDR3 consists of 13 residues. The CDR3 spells CASSLTPEDTQYF. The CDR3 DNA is TGTGCCAGCAGCTTAACCCCGGAAGATACGCAGTATTTT. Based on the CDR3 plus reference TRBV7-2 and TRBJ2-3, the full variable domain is GAGVSQSPSNKVTEKGKDVELRCDPISGHTALYWYRQSLGQGLEFLIYFQGNSAPDKSGLPSDRFSAERTGGSVSTLTIQRTQQEDSAVYLCASSLTPEDTQYFGPGTRLTVL.